The sequence of this T cell receptor beta chain was determined in a study of tumor-infiltrating lymphocytes in localized non-small cell lung cancer. Study in general: Patients included smokers and never-smokers with various histologies, some sampled after neoadjuvant chemotherapy. Each patient gave resected tumor and non-adjacent uninvolved lung tissue.

As concerns this clone: Its antigen remains unidentified.

CDR1 is SGHRS, CDR2 YFSETQ, per germline. The CDR3 loop spans 14 amino acids. V was cut by 6 bases and J by 0 bases, with 9 bases left in between. Clones were sequenced by immunoSEQ multiplex PCR, and TCRdb holds only the in-frame ones, with some missing. The data contain roughly 12,000 clones, 67% of them singletons. Points from the study as a whole: Immunotypes IM1 and IM2 had similar TCR-derived T-cell fractions.

The source is a human donor with non-small cell lung cancer. This rearrangement joins TRBV5-1 to TRBJ2-2; D remains unclear. The material sequenced was uninvolved lung tissue not adjacent to the tumor. The CDR3 sequence: CASKVGANTGELFF. The CDR3 nucleotides are TGCGCCAGCAAAGTCGGTGCGAACACCGGGGAGCTGTTTTTT.